This entry is about one T cell receptor (beta chain). What it binds is not known. These data originate in a study of cytomegalovirus exposure and HLA in healthy donors. Study background: It was reported in a later analysis that the 90 to 150 validation repertoires used the same platform as the approximately 620 first-cohort repertoires. The study's findings and limits: Specificity of three CMV-associated chains for CMV antigens was verified in vitro.

Produced via immunoSEQ multiplex PCR; TCRdb's table is partial and in-frame only. The data show about 56,000 clones, approximately 92% seen once. Germline assignment: CDR1 LNHNV and CDR2 YYDKDF (reference sequence). CDR3 length equals 13 residues. The trim removed 0 bases at V and 12 bases at J, leaving 7 bases unmatched. This receptor was obtained from a woman aged 18-29 years in good health and CMV-seronegative. V is TRBV15 and J is TRBJ1-1, with 7 bases identical to TRBD1. Sequencing was done on a sample of PBMCs. The CDR3 region has the DNA TGTGCCACCAGCAGAGATGCGAGGGGGCTGACTTTCTTT. Its translation: CATSRDARGLTFF.